The clone carrying this TCR beta chain was seen a handful of times. No antigen is known for it. In germline, CDR1 is KGHSH, CDR2 LQKENI. V lost 4 bases and J 7 bases, leaving 14 bases between the germline ends. CDR3 length: 15 residues. The record originates from a study of vaccination effects on CD4 cells after COVID-19. On the study more broadly: Every participant took two doses of the BNT162b2 or mRNA-1273 vaccine. Study observations and caveats: Convalescents showed post-vaccine spike-reactive clones that were mainly new vaccine-induced clones.

The data were produced by immunoSEQ multiplex PCR, yet TCRdb's version contains in-frame clones alone and is incomplete. The sample consists of over 20,000 clones, roughly 74% of them appearing once. Sequencing was preceded by expansion of antigen-specific CD4+ T cells with viral peptide pools in the ViraFEST assay. After less than twelve days in culture, the CD4+ T cells were isolated. SARS-CoV-2 infection was confirmed by PCR in the person between March and December 2020. Researchers swapped half the medium for IL-2 medium on both days 3 and 7. The origin of this receptor is a human donor who had a prior SARS-CoV-2 infection. This chain uses TRBV18 with TRBJ1-6; D gene ambiguous. This specimen consisted of CD4+ T cells from PBMCs cultured with a peptide pool, obtained before COVID-19 vaccination. The CDR3 region has the DNA TGTGCCAGCTCACGGGATGTCGCTTTGAATTCACCCCTCCACTTT. It encodes CASSRDVALNSPLHF.